This is a list of T cell receptor beta chains from one sample in a study of T cells in Graves' hyperthyroidism and ophthalmopathy. TCRdb fed the multiplex PCR reads into MiXCR, producing one record per CDR3 protein. This table holds a few hundred thousand distinct CDR3 sequences, around 20% found once. The sequenced sample was blood. All receptors derive from a man aged 18 to 30 with Graves' ophthalmopathy. The CDR3 runs from the conserved cysteine through the conserved F or W.

V gene	J gene	CDR3 protein
TRBV4-2	TRBJ2-1	CASSQDGSSGGPRYNEQFF
TRBV28	TRBJ2-3	CASSLQTGALQYF
TRBV19	TRBJ2-7	CASSTDRVHEQYF
TRBV18	TRBJ2-3	CASSPPGESADTQYF
TRBV14	TRBJ1-2	CASSQGTYGYTF
TRBV5-1	TRBJ1-2	CASSLEAYGYTF
TRBV20-1	TRBJ2-7	CSARDLRGSYEQYF
TRBV2	TRBJ2-1	CASSEAIGSYNEQFF
TRBV19	TRBJ1-1	CASGEGGTEAFF
TRBV24-1	TRBJ1-2	CATSDEADYGYTF
TRBV5-1	TRBJ1-6	CASSLSQSSYNSPLHF
TRBV7-9	TRBJ2-5	CASSRDSSGGLGTQYF
TRBV4-1	TRBJ2-3	CASSRTGLAGGEGSADTQYF
TRBV20-1	TRBJ1-5	CSAIPGLSNQPQHF
TRBV7-9	TRBJ1-4	CASSKRTGTNEKLFF
TRBV18	TRBJ2-7	CASSPRQAAYEQYF
TRBV30	TRBJ1-5	CAWSLNMNQPQHF
TRBV2	TRBJ1-4	CASSVFRGNEKLFF
TRBV4-2	TRBJ2-5	CASSQDPGLQETQYF
TRBV7-9	TRBJ1-3	CASSLSIGGNTIYF
TRBV11-2	TRBJ2-1	CASSRRGGMDNEQFF
TRBV4-1	TRBJ2-7	CASSQGTSGDHEQYF
TRBV2	TRBJ1-4	CASRIVSTNEKLFF
TRBV6-5	TRBJ1-2	CASSYDRTNYGYTF
TRBV11-1	TRBJ2-5	CASRKGLDPARKETQYF
TRBV3-1	TRBJ2-2	CASSQGTSGNTGELFF
TRBV5-1	TRBJ1-1	CASTLGGGNTEAFF
TRBV7-9	TRBJ2-1	CASSPGLAGGPHYNEQFF
TRBV2	TRBJ1-5	CASRPDRISNQPQHF
TRBV28	TRBJ2-7	CASKGETGGHEQYF
TRBV6-1	TRBJ1-3	CASRGRTQGNTIYF
TRBV5-8	TRBJ1-2	CASSGGQFYGYTF
TRBV2	TRBJ1-5	CASMGPGGGQPQHF
TRBV9	TRBJ2-2	CASSLRQGKNTGELFF
TRBV11-2	TRBJ1-2	CASSSAQGAAYGYTF
TRBV18	TRBJ2-3	CASSLMDTQYF
TRBV12-3/TRBV12-4	TRBJ1-1	CASSAREWTEAFF
TRBV29-1	TRBJ2-3	CSVSIDSTDTQYF
TRBV24-1	TRBJ1-2	CATSDPGTDMHYGYTF
TRBV6-1	TRBJ1-1	CASSDGQGATEAFF
TRBV28	TRBJ1-2	CASSSAGENYGYTF
TRBV9	TRBJ2-2	CASSVYREADTGELFF
TRBV6-2/TRBV6-3	TRBJ1-2	CASSYGEGAVTF
TRBV24-1	TRBJ2-7	CAAADGTSDEQYF
TRBV28	TRBJ2-7	CASTRLAGESVGQYF
TRBV25-1	TRBJ1-1	CASSEIGGNGPRNTEAFF
TRBV6-1	TRBJ2-3	CASSEARLAGAGDTQYF
TRBV15	TRBJ1-5	CATSTDREYQPQHF
TRBV6-8	TRBJ2-7	CASSYKLQNYEQYF
TRBV20-1	TRBJ1-2	CSADPNRGGYTF
TRBV12-3/TRBV12-4	TRBJ2-7	CASSLAGLPYEQYF